At least ten counts were recorded for the clone carrying this T cell receptor beta chain. Its antigen is undetermined. Individually, TCR cDNA molecules were each labelled with a unique molecular identifier. TCRdb independently ran MiXCR on the 5' RACE reads; one entry per CDR3 protein. The data show just under 40,000 distinct CDR3 sequences, with approximately 5.5% seen just once and roughly 11% held by the top ten. Time point specified: sample taken at primary tumor resection. Frozen PBMC, nontumor lung or tumor provided whole RNA, which was sequenced unsorted. The donor group consisted of around 66 patients who had untreated, early-stage non-small cell lung cancer. Per the germline V gene, CDR1 is SQVTM and CDR2 is ANQGSEA. The CDR3 has 12 amino acids. V lost 0 bases and J lost 4, with 5 bases in between. The source of the sample is a study of spatial heterogeneity in lung cancer. Points from the study as a whole: Relative to follow-up, resection was when ubiquitous expanded tumor TCRs appeared more in blood.

The rearrangement uses TRBV29-1 and TRBJ2-3; D unclear. The source was PBMCs, collected at surgery. The clonotype comes from a male donor with early-stage non-small cell lung cancer. CDR3 sequence reads: CSVEDGSDTQYF. As DNA, the CDR3 is TGCAGCGTTGAAGACGGGTCAGATACGCAGTATTTT.